This TCR delta chain was captured by sequencing in a study of gamma-delta chains in newborns, infants, children. Across the study: Microbial exposure reportedly drives polyclonal innate γδ T cell expansion after birth.

In its sample, this clone was seen many times. A far larger clone is off by one base, so a read error is likely. Other DNA sequences in the sample encode the same CDR3. Germline CDR1 is GEAIGNYY and CDR2 is EKD. CDR3 size: 14 residues. TCRdb called clones anew from the reads with CATT. Found here are under 8,500 delta-chain clones, 0.66% of them singletons; the top ten hold 15% to 19%. This clonotype was obtained from a child who was a newborn, infant or young child, either healthy, febrile or measles-vaccinated (not recorded which). V and J are TRDV2 and TRDJ2, with 9 bases aligning to TRDD3. The sequencing sample was made of blood. CDR3 in DNA: TGTGCCTGCGACACTCTGGGGGATACAGCACAACTCTTCTTT. This encodes CACDTLGDTAQLFF.